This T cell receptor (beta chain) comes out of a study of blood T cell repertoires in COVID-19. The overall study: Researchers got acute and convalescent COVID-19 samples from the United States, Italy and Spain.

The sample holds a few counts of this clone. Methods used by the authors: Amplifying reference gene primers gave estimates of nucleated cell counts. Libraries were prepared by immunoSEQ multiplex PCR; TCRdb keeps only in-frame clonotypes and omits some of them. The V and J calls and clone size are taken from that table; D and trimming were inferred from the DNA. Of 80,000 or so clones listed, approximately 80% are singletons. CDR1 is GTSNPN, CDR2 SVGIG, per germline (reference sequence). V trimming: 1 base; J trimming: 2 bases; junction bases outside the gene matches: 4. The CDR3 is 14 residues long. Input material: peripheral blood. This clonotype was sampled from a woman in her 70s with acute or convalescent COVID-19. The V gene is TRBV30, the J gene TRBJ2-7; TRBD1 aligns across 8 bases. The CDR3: CAWSDRGSPYEQYF. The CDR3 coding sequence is TGTGCCTGGAGTGACAGGGGGTCTCCCTACGAGCAGTACTTC.